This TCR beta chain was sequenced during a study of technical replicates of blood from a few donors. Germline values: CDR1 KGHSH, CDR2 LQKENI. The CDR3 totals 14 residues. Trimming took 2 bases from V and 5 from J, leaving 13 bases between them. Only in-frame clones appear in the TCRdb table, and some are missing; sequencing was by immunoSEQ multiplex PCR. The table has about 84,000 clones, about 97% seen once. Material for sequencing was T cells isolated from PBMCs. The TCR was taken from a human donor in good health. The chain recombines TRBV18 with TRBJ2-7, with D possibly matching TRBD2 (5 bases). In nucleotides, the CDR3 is TGTGCCAGCTCACCAAGGACGGGGATCGACGAGCAGTACTTC. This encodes CASSPRTGIDEQYF. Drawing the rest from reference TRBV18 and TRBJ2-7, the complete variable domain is NAGVMQNPRHLVRRRGQEARLRCSPMKGHSHVYWYRQLPEEGLKFMVYLQKENIIDESGMPKERFSAEFPKEGPSILRIQQVVRGDSAAYFCASSPRTGIDEQYFGPGTRLTVT.